One sample yielded the 26 T cell receptor beta chains listed below, sequenced in a study of T cells in Graves' hyperthyroidism and ophthalmopathy (dated by TCRdb to the late 2010s). The receptor library was made with multiplex PCR. Sequenced on an Illumina HiSeq 2000. The TCR beta CDR3 regions were amplified from RNA transcripts. The TCR CDR3 was subjected to a first round of RT-PCR using the HTBI primer set and the Qiagen OneStep RT-PCR kit. TCRdb ran its own pipeline on the public reads, namely fastp trimming at Q25 and MiXCR clone calling, and kept in-frame beta chains. Entries are consolidated by CDR3 protein sequence, retaining the most common genes and DNA. The sample table holds 700,000 or so distinct CDR3 sequences, of which over 15% were seen once. Over 7.5% of the sample is held by the ten biggest clonotypes. The sequencing sample was made of blood. Every receptor here comes from a man between 18 and 29 years old with Graves' hyperthyroidism.

This clonotype was counted ten times or more. This chain connects TRBV6-2 or TRBV6-3 to TRBJ2-7, with 13 bases fitting TRBD2. Trimming took 6 bases from V and 3 from J; bases not matched to a gene: 11. The CDR3 contains 17 residues. The germline V gene encodes CDR1 MNHEY and CDR2 SVGEGT. This chain's CDR3 is CASSPLAGGPRVYEQYF. Written as DNA, the CDR3 is TGTGCCAGCAGCCCACTAGCGGGAGGGCCCCGGGTCTACGAGCAGTACTTC.

In this sample, this clonotype turned up a few times. V usage is TRBV7-3 and J usage is TRBJ2-3, with 7 bases that match TRBD1. With V trimmed by 4 bases and J by 2 bases, 6 bases remained unmatched. CDR1 is SGHTA and CDR2 is FQGTGA in the germline V gene. The CDR3 is 15 amino acids. CDR3 DNA: TGTGCCAGCAGCTGGGGGACAGCTTTCACAGATACGCAGTATTTT. Amino acids: CASSWGTAFTDTQYF.

This clonotype was seen a handful of times. The chain recombines TRBV28 with TRBJ2-3; D might be TRBD2 (5 bases). The germline V gene has CDR1 MDHEN and CDR2 SYDVKM. The length of the CDR3 is 12 residues. Trimming removed 6 bases at V and 10 bases at J, with 14 bases between. The CDR3 sequence is CASSLPGVAQYF. CDR3 DNA: TGTGCCAGCAGCCTCCCCGGGGTCGCGCAGTATTTT.

This clonotype was recorded only once. The chain recombines TRBV7-9 with TRBJ2-7; TRBD1 agrees at 9 bases. With 5 bases clipped from V and 1 base from J, the junction kept 6 bases outside the gene matches. Germline CDR1 SEHNR, CDR2 FQNEAQ (reference sequence). The CDR3 extends over 15 amino acids. For the CDR3, the DNA is TGTGCCAGCAGCCACCTAGGGACAGGGTCCTACGAGCAGTACTTC. Protein product: CASSHLGTGSYEQYF.

V usage is TRBV7-2 and J usage is TRBJ2-1; 11 positions match TRBD2. The CDR3 extends over 16 amino acids. V shed 5 bases and J 0 bases; nucleotides not matched to a gene: 3. CDR1 and CDR2 (germline): SGHTA, FQGNSA. The CDR3 region is CASSPGLADSYNEQFF. CDR3 sequence (DNA): TGTGCCAGCAGCCCGGGACTAGCGGACTCCTACAATGAGCAGTTCTTC.

The J gene is TRBJ2-7, the V gene TRBV7-9; the D gene is possibly TRBD1 (6 bases). This CDR3 has 12 residues. Per germline, CDR1 SEHNR and CDR2 FQNEAQ (reference sequence). Trimming took off 7 bases at V and 3 bases at J, with 10 bases between the two ends. In nucleotides, the CDR3 is TGTGCCAGCATCTTGGACAGCTACGAGCAGTACTTC. This sequence encodes CASILDSYEQYF. Together with reference TRBV7-9 and TRBJ2-7, the CDR3 gives the full variable domain: DTGVSQNPRHKITKRGQNVTFRCDPISEHNRLYWYRQTLGQGPEFLTYFQNEAQLEKSRLLSDRFSAERPKGSFSTLEIQRTEQGDSAMYLCASILDSYEQYFGPGTRLTVT.

Ten or more counts support this clonotype. This chain links TRBV6-1 with TRBJ2-5, with unresolved D. The V and J ends lost 5 bases and 1 base respectively, with 8 bases between them. CDR1 and CDR2 (germline): MNHNS, SASEGT. The length of the CDR3 is 13 residues. CDR3 amino acids: CASSSPSQETQYF. CDR3 coding DNA: TGTGCCAGCAGTTCCCCGTCCCAAGAGACCCAGTACTTC.

This clonotype was counted at least ten times. This chain links TRBV7-8 with TRBJ2-1, with unresolved D. This CDR3 is 15 amino acids long. Germline CDR1 is SGHVS and CDR2 is FQNEAQ. V lost 6 bases to trimming and J lost 0 bases, with 12 bases between them. This chain's CDR3 is CASSRTASSYNEQFF. CDR3 coding DNA: TGTGCCAGCAGTAGGACGGCGAGCTCCTACAATGAGCAGTTCTTC.

The V and J genes are TRBV19 and TRBJ1-6; perhaps TRBD1 as D (5 bases). The germline gives CDR1 LNHDA, CDR2 SQIVND (reference sequence). V was clipped by 6 bases and J by 0 bases, with 9 bases between them. The CDR3 runs to 15 residues. The CDR3 reads CASRRGSSYNSPLHF. CDR3 DNA sequence: TGTGCCAGTAGGCGGGGGAGCTCCTATAATTCACCCCTCCACTTT.

This clonotype has just a few counts. An end of the junction differs from the germline gene, which may be a read error. The genes are TRBV7-9 and TRBJ2-7; 7 bases are shared with TRBD1. Germline V CDR1 and CDR2: SEHNR, FQNEAQ (reference sequence). There are 13 residues in the CDR3. Written as DNA, the CDR3 is TGTGCCAGCAGCGGGGACAGATCCTACGGGCAGTACTTC. Its protein is CASSGDRSYGQYF.

The rearrangement uses TRBV19 and TRBJ2-1; tentative D call: TRBD2 (6 bases). This CDR3 is 20 amino acids long. Germline CDR1 and CDR2: LNHDA and SQIVND (reference sequence). Deletions cut 4 bases from V and 1 base from J, with 26 bases between. CDR3 amino acids: CASSRGAGVPWGSSYNEQFF. The CDR3 DNA is TGTGCCAGTAGTAGGGGAGCGGGTGTACCCTGGGGCTCTTCCTACAATGAGCAGTTCTTC.

This clonotype was counted many times. This chain connects TRBV29-1 to TRBJ2-7; TRBD1 is a possible D gene (5 bases). In germline, CDR1 is SQVTM, CDR2 ANQGSEA. Trimming left V 3 bases short and J 2 bases short, with 8 bases between. The CDR3 loop spans 12 amino acids. CDR3 residues: CSVETAPYEQYF. The CDR3 region has the DNA TGCAGCGTTGAGACAGCTCCCTACGAGCAGTACTTC.

This clonotype was detected many times. This sequence joins TRBV10-3 and TRBJ1-1, with D possibly matching TRBD1 (6 bases). The CDR3 length is 12 residues. Germline V gene sequence: CDR1 ENHRY, CDR2 SYGVKD. Trimming took off 10 bases at V and 6 bases at J, with 15 bases between the two ends. CDR3 sequence: CATRDIPPEAFF. In DNA, the CDR3 is TGTGCCACAAGGGACATTCCACCTGAAGCTTTCTTT.

The chain carries TRBV12-3 or TRBV12-4 and TRBJ1-5, with 7 bases aligning to TRBD1. The trim removed 6 bases at V and 7 bases at J, leaving 9 bases unmatched. CDR3 size: 14 residues. CDR3 coding DNA: TGTGCCAGCAGACCAAACAGGGGCGGACAGCCCCAGCATTTT. Translating gives CASRPNRGGQPQHF.

This clonotype was seen ten or more times. CDR3 region: CASSLVRVTGGTYNEQFF. The DNA for the CDR3 is TGTGCCAGCAGCTTAGTGAGGGTTACGGGAGGCACCTACAATGAGCAGTTCTTC. The J gene is TRBJ2-1, the V gene TRBV7-2; TRBD2 aligns across 7 bases. The CDR3 runs 18 residues. The ends lost 1 base at V and 2 bases at J; junction bases unmatched: 11. Germline CDR1 and CDR2: SGHTA and FQGNSA.

The rearrangement links TRBV20-1 to TRBJ2-2; D is unresolved. The CDR3 sequence is 13 residues long. CDR1 is DFQATT, CDR2 SNEGSKA, per germline (reference sequence). Trimming left V 4 bases short and J 4 bases short, with 10 bases between. CDR3 in amino acids: CSANFVSTGELFF. Written as DNA, the CDR3 is TGCAGTGCTAATTTCGTGAGCACCGGGGAGCTGTTTTTT.

This chain links TRBV28 with TRBJ2-1, with D perhaps TRBD2 (5 bases). The germline gives CDR1 MDHEN, CDR2 SYDVKM. The CDR3 runs 16 residues. Trimming removed 4 bases at V and 0 bases at J, with 13 bases between. DNA of the CDR3: TGTGCCAGCAGTTCTCTGGGGAGTGTCTCCTACAATGAGCAGTTCTTC. It codes for CASSSLGSVSYNEQFF.

This clonotype has a count of ten or more. The gene calls are TRBV7-9 and TRBJ2-7, with D unresolved. CDR3 length: 13 residues. Per germline, CDR1 SEHNR and CDR2 FQNEAQ (reference sequence). V was clipped by 3 bases and J by 3 bases, with 9 bases between them. This CDR3 is CASSFPRNYEQYF. The CDR3 DNA reads as TGTGCCAGCAGCTTTCCCCGGAACTACGAGCAGTACTTC.

Many counts were recorded for this clonotype. The chain employs TRBV18 and TRBJ1-1, with TRBD1 as a possible D gene (6 bases). Per the germline V gene, CDR1 is KGHSH and CDR2 is LQKENI. This CDR3 contains 15 residues. Trimming pared 0 bases from V and 6 bases from J, leaving 14 bases between. CDR3 nucleotides: TGTGCCAGCTCACCACCTCAGGGGCCCTCCTCTGAAGCTTTCTTT. Its translation is CASSPPQGPSSEAFF.

This clonotype was seen a few times. The rearrangement joins TRBV6-5 to TRBJ2-7; 10 bases fit TRBD2. Trimming cost V 2 bases and J 4 bases; bases outside gene matches: 14. The CDR3 has 18 amino acids. CDR1 is MNHEY, CDR2 SVGAGI, per germline. Written as DNA, the CDR3 is TGTGCCAGCAGTTACCCGCCGGGGGGAACTAGCGGGATTTACGAGCAGTACTTC. This codes for CASSYPPGGTSGIYEQYF.

The chain joins TRBV5-5 to TRBJ2-7; D remains unclear. The length of the CDR3 is 14 residues. Germline assignment: CDR1 SGHKS and CDR2 YYEKEE (reference sequence). Deletions cut 2 bases from V and 3 bases from J, with 12 bases between. The CDR3 loop reads CASSFNLFGYEQYF. DNA for the CDR3: TGTGCCAGCAGCTTCAATTTGTTTGGCTACGAGCAGTACTTC. Using reference TRBV5-5 and TRBJ2-7 for the parts outside the CDR3, the full variable domain is DAGVTQSPTHLIKTRGQQVTLRCSPISGHKSVSWYQQVLGQGPQFIFQYYEKEERGRGNFPDRFSARQFPNYSSELNVNALLLGDSALYLCASSFNLFGYEQYFGPGTRLTVT.

This clonotype was recorded at least ten times. The V and J genes are TRBV28 and TRBJ2-5; maybe TRBD2 (5 bases). Germline CDR1 and CDR2: MDHEN and SYDVKM. The CDR3 is made up of 13 amino acids. V was pared by 6 bases and J by 5 bases, with 13 bases between. In nucleotides, the CDR3 is TGTGCCAGCAGCCTCACGGAGGTGGAGACCCAGTACTTC. It yields the protein CASSLTEVETQYF.

This clonotype was recorded only once. The rearrangement links TRBV7-2 to TRBJ2-7; a possible D gene is TRBD2 (5 bases). The CDR3 has 16 residues. Germline CDR1 is SGHTA and CDR2 is FQGNSA. The V gene lost 4 bases and the J gene lost 3 bases, with 19 bases spanning the gap. The CDR3 loop reads CASSSAVGAPGYEQYF. In DNA form, the CDR3 reads TGTGCCAGCAGCTCAGCGGTAGGCGCCCCAGGCTACGAGCAGTACTTC.

The rearrangement uses TRBV20-1 and TRBJ2-5, with a weak D call TRBD2 (5 bases). CDR1 is DFQATT, CDR2 SNEGSKA, per germline (reference sequence). The V gene lost 2 bases and the J gene lost 5 bases, with 15 bases spanning the gap. The CDR3 has 14 residues. The DNA for the CDR3 is TGCAGTGCTAGATCTCCGACTGGAGGTGAGACCCAGTACTTC. Its protein is CSARSPTGGETQYF.

This clonotype was seen repeatedly, ten times or more. This chain links TRBV30 with TRBJ2-7; D gene unclear. The CDR3 is 13 amino acids. Germline loops: CDR1 GTSNPN, CDR2 SVGIG (reference sequence). V dropped 2 bases and J dropped 5 bases, with 13 bases sitting between them. CDR3 in amino acids: CAWSPPVANEQYF. The CDR3 DNA reads as TGTGCCTGGAGTCCCCCCGTGGCAAACGAGCAGTACTTC.

This clonotype was recorded at least ten times. CDR3 region: CASSFTGIGGHGELFF. DNA of the CDR3: TGTGCCAGCAGTTTTACGGGTATTGGAGGGCACGGGGAGCTGTTTTTT. V and J are TRBV28 and TRBJ2-2; D is possibly TRBD2 (6 bases). The CDR3 is made up of 16 amino acids. V lost 3 bases, J lost 7 bases, and 18 bases lay in between. Germline lookup yields CDR1 MDHEN and CDR2 SYDVKM. The full variable domain, completed using reference TRBV28 and TRBJ2-2, is DVKVTQSSRYLVKRTGEKVFLECVQDMDHENMFWYRQDPGLGLRLIYFSYDVKMKEKGDIPEGYSVSREKKERFSLILESASTNQTSMYLCASSFTGIGGHGELFFGEGSRLTVL.